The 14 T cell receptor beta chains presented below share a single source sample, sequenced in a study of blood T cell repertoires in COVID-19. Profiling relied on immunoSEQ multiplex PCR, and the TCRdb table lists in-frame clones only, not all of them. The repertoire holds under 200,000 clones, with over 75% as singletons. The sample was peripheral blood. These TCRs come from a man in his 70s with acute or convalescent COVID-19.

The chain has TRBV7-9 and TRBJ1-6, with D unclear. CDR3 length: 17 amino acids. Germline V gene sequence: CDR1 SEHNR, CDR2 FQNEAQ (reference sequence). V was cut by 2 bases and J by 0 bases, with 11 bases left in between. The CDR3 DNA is TGTGCCAGCAGCTTAACCCGTCCTAGCTCCTATAATTCACCCCTCCACTTT. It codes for CASSLTRPSSYNSPLHF.

CDR3 residues: CASSPTRDRRSRLGGDTIYF. DNA of the CDR3: TGTGCCAGCAGCCCAACCCGGGACAGGAGAAGCCGCCTGGGGGGGGACACCATATATTTT. This rearrangement joins TRBV7-8 to TRBJ1-3; 8 bases line up with TRBD1. There are 20 residues in the CDR3. Trimming cost V 5 bases and J 8 bases; bases outside gene matches: 26. Germline V gene sequence: CDR1 SGHVS, CDR2 FQNEAQ.

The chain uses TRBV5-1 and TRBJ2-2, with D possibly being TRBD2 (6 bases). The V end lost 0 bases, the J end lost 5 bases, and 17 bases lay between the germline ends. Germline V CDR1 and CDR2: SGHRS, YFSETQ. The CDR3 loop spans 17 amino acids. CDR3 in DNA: TGCGCCAGCAGCTTGGCCGGTGCAGGGACTTGGACCGGGGAGCTGTTTTTT. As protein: CASSLAGAGTWTGELFF.

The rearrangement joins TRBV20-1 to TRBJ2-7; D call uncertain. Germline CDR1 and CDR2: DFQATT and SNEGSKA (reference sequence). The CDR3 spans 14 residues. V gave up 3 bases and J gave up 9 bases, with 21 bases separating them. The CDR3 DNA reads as TGCAGTGCTAGTCCAGAGGTTGACTCCGGTGGGCAGTACTTC. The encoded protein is CSASPEVDSGGQYF.

The CDR3 DNA reads as TGCGCCAGCAGCGAGGGACTAGCGGGGGTGGATGAGCAGTTCTTC. Protein product: CASSEGLAGVDEQFF. V gene TRBV5-1 combines with J gene TRBJ2-1, with 14 bases matching TRBD2. The CDR3 loop spans 15 amino acids. The V and J ends lost 4 bases and 8 bases, in that order; junction bases with no gene match: 5. Germline V gene lookup returns CDR1 SGHRS and CDR2 YFSETQ.

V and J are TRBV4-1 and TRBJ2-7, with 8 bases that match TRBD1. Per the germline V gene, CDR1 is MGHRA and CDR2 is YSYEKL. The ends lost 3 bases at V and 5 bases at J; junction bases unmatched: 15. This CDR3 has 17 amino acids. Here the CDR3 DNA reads TGCGCCAGCAGCCAGCTCAAAGCAGGGGGCAAAAACGACGAGCAGTACTTC. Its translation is CASSQLKAGGKNDEQYF.

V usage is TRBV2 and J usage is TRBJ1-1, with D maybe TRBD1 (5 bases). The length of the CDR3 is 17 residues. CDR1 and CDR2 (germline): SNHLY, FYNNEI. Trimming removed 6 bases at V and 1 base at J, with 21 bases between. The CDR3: CASRSFIRAPGNTEAFF. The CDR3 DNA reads TGTGCCAGCAGAAGTTTTATCAGGGCACCGGGGAACACTGAAGCTTTCTTT.

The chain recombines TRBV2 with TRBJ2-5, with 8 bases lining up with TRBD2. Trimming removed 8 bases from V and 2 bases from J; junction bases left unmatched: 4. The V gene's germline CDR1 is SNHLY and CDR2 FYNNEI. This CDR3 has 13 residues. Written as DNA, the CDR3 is TGTGCCAGCGAGCGGGGGCCACAAGAGACCCAGTACTTC. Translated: CASERGPQETQYF.

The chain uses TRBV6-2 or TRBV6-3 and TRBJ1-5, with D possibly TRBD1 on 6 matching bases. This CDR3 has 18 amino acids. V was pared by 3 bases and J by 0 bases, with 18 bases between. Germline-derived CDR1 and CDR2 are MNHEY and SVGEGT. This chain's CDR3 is CASSYHRQASFSNQPQHF. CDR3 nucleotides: TGTGCCAGCAGTTATCATCGACAGGCATCCTTTAGCAATCAGCCCCAGCATTTT.

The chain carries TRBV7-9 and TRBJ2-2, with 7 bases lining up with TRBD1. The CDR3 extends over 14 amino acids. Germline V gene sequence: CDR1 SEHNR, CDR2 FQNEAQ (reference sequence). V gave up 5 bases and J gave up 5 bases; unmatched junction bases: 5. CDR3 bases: TGTGCCAGCAGCGCGACAGGGATGACCGGGGAGCTGTTTTTT. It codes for CASSATGMTGELFF.

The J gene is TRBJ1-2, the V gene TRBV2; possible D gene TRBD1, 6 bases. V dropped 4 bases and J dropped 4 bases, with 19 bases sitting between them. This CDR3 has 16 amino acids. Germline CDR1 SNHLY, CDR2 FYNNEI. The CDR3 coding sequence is TGTGCCAGCAGTGTGGGTGGGACACAGGATCGCTATGGCTACACCTTC. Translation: CASSVGGTQDRYGYTF. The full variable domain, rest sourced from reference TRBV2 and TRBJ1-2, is EPEVTQTPSHQVTQMGQEVILRCVPISNHLYFYWYRQILGQKVEFLVSFYNNEISEKSEIFDDQFSVERPDGSNFTLKIRSTKLEDSAMYFCASSVGGTQDRYGYTFGSGTRLTVV.

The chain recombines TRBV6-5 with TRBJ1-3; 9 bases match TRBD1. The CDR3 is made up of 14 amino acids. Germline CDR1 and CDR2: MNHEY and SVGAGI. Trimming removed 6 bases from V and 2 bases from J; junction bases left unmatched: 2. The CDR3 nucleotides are TGTGCCAGCAGCGACAGGGGGACTGGAAACACCATATATTTT. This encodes CASSDRGTGNTIYF.

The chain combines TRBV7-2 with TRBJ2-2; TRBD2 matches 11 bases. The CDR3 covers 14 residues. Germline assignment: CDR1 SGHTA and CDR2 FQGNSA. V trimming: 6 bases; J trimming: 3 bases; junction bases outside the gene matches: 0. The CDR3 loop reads CASRGLADTGELFF. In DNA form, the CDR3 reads TGTGCCAGCAGGGGACTAGCGGACACCGGGGAGCTGTTTTTT.

Here the CDR3 DNA reads TGTGCCAGCAGCTCCCAGGGGACAGGACTTAACTATGGCTACACCTTC. This gives the protein CASSSQGTGLNYGYTF. V usage is TRBV28 and J usage is TRBJ1-2; 8 positions match TRBD1. Trimming removed 6 bases from V and 1 base from J; junction bases left unmatched: 10. The CDR3 has 16 amino acids. Germline V lookup: CDR1 MDHEN, CDR2 SYDVKM.